This T cell receptor (beta chain) derives from a study of PD-1 blockade in classical Hodgkin lymphoma. The CDR3 spans 15 residues. After removal of 4 bases from V and 5 bases from J, the junction contained 6 bases not matched to a gene. CDR1 SGHRS and CDR2 YFSETQ come from the germline V gene. Measured with immunoSEQ multiplex PCR; TCRdb has only the in-frame clones, and not every one. The profile shows tens of thousands of clones, just over 65% of them singletons. Time point here: cycle 4 day 1 (C4D1), after less than 7 weeks of nivolumab. All the patients suffered relapse after autologous stem cell transplantation, and brentuximab vedotin exposure differed.

The genes are TRBV5-1 and TRBJ2-6; 7 bases are shared with TRBD1. The sample consisted of peripheral blood mononuclear cells (PBMCs), taken before the fourth cycle of nivolumab. This TCR came from a human donor with classical Hodgkin lymphoma. In nucleotides, the CDR3 is TGCGCCAGCAGCGCGGCAGGGGGATGGGCCAACGTCCTGACTTTC. This codes for CASSAAGGWANVLTF.